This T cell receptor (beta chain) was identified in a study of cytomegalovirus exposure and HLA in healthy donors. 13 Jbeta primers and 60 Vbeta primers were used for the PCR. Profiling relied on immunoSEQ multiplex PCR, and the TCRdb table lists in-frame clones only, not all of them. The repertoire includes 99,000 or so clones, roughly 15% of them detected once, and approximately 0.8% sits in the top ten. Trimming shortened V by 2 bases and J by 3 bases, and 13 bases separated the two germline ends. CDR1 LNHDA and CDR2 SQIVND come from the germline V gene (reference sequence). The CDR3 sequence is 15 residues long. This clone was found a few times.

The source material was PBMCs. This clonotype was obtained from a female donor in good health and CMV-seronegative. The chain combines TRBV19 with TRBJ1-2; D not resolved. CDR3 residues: CASSIRGSFYYGYTF. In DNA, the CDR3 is TGTGCCAGTAGTATACGGGGTTCTTTCTACTATGGCTACACCTTC.